The clone carrying this TCR beta chain was seen at least ten times. The antigen is unknown. The read terminates 3 residues before the CDR3 end, so the remaining end is supplied by the germline J gene. This CDR3 region has 15 residues. From germline, CDR1 is LNHDA and CDR2 SQIVND (reference sequence). With 5 bases removed from V and 1 base from J, the gap between germline ends came to 14 bases. This sample stems from a study of T cell clonality in common variable immunodeficiency. Findings of the study overall: The cause of increased CVID clonality remains unclear without subpopulation sequencing. Repertoire-complication correlations in CVID were limited by patient heterogeneity. In common variable immunodeficiency, TCR beta chains reportedly carried fewer deletions and N-nucleotide insertions.

The protocol was immunoSEQ multiplex PCR, while the TCRdb copy is restricted to in-frame clones and leaves out a portion. The sample was found to contain more than 55,000 clones, and every one recurs. The sequence was obtained from a person between 18 and 70 years old in good health. The chain combines TRBV19 with TRBJ1-1; D possibly corresponds to TRBD1 (5 bases). Sequenced material: peripheral blood mononuclear cells. The CDR3 DNA, read in part, is TGTGCCAGTAGTGCGCGCGGGACTACGAACACTGAA. It encodes CASSARGTTNTE. The CDR3 reads in full as CASSARGTTNTEAFF.